This T cell receptor beta chain was captured by sequencing in a study of beta chain features in type 1 diabetes. Study context: Patients did not differ from healthy donors in age, gender or cell yield.

General observations from the study: Researchers caution that PCR might favor shorter templates, equally among patients and controls.

The V and J ends lost 5 bases and 5 bases, in that order; junction bases with no gene match: 6. Germline V gene lookup returns CDR1 GTSNPN and CDR2 SVGIG (reference sequence). The CDR3 consists of 12 residues. In this sample, this clone turned up a few times. Its specificity is unknown. Every bit of the isolated RNA underwent reverse transcription, so sequencing read expressed TCRB transcripts. The assay was immunoSEQ multiplex PCR, and TCRdb's table has in-frame clones only and misses some. This sample carries 160,000 or so clones, 7.5% to 9.5% of them seen once, and the ten largest clones take 2% to 3%. Only one heparinised blood draw was taken per donor, and its volume averaged roughly 120 mL.

Material for sequencing was central memory CD4+ T cells from blood. This TCR was sampled from a woman aged 18 to 35 in good health. The chain employs TRBV30 and TRBJ2-7, with 7 bases identical to TRBD1. The CDR3 nucleotides are TGTGCCTGGGCACAAGGGGGCCACGAGCAGTACTTC. This codes for CAWAQGGHEQYF.